The 10 T cell receptor beta chains listed next were all sequenced from one sample in a study of tumor-infiltrating lymphocytes in primary liver carcinoma. Starting material of around 460 ng total RNA yielded TCR beta cDNA via a constant-region primer. ARM-PCR was slightly modified, and three nested multiplex PCR rounds with it gave rise to the TCR beta libraries. Use of TRBV1-TRBV30 forward primers with a C-beta reverse primer characterized the first two PCR rounds, which lasted roughly 9 cycles each. A single record per CDR3 protein comes from TCRdb applying MiXCR to the multiplex PCR reads. This table has a few hundred thousand distinct CDR3 sequences, nearly 60% appearing once. Researchers drew blood RNA from unsorted whole blood and extracted germline DNA as well. The sequenced material came from peripheral blood. Receptors were obtained from a woman in her 30s with primary liver carcinoma and hepatitis B virus infection.

This chain joins TRBV14 and TRBJ2-1, with 13 bases that match TRBD2. The length of the CDR3 is 16 residues. The V gene end was trimmed by 4 bases and the J gene end by 9 bases; junction bases not matched to a gene: 9. Germline lookup yields CDR1 SGHDN and CDR2 FVKESK. Written as DNA, the CDR3 is TGTGCCAGCAGCCGGACGGGACTAGCGGGACCCCTTGAGCAGTTCTTC. Translating gives CASSRTGLAGPLEQFF.

This clonotype turned up a few times. The chain couples TRBV28 to TRBJ2-1; the D call may be TRBD1 or TRBD2 (6 bases each). The germline V and J ends were trimmed by 7 bases and 2 bases, with 12 bases remaining between them. CDR3 length: 14 residues. Germline V gene lookup returns CDR1 MDHEN and CDR2 SYDVKM. CDR3 sequence (DNA): TGTGCCAGCATGTCCGGGGGCCCCTACAATGAGCAGTTCTTC. This codes for CASMSGGPYNEQFF.

This sequence joins TRBV5-6 and TRBJ2-2; D is unresolved. The germline gives CDR1 SGHDT, CDR2 YYEEEE. This CDR3 region has 13 residues. Trimming pared 1 base from V and 4 bases from J, leaving 5 bases between. The CDR3 DNA is TGTGCCAGCAGCTTGCTCAGCACCGGGGAGCTGTTTTTT. This gives the protein CASSLLSTGELFF.

Of note for this clonotype: It may be a read error: a sequence one base away is much more abundant. J is TRBJ2-3 and V is TRBV4-1, with a possible D match to TRBD2 (6 bases). CDR1 and CDR2 (germline): MGHRA, YSYEKL. This CDR3 comprises 14 residues. Trimming removed 4 bases at V and 4 bases at J, with 12 bases between. CDR3: CASSPRESPDTQYF. DNA of the CDR3: TGCGCCAGCAGCCCCCGGGAGAGTCCAGATACGCAGTATTTT.

Comment on this clonotype: A junction boundary mismatches the germline segment, possibly from a read error. The rearrangement joins TRBV12-3 or TRBV12-4 to TRBJ2-1; 11 nucleotides line up with TRBD2. The CDR3 extends over 15 amino acids. This chain's CDR3 is CASSPSGTSGIEQFF. The CDR3 bases are TGTGCCAGCAGCCCGTCCGGGACTAGCGGAATTGAGCAATTCTTC.

In regard to this clonotype: The CDR3 ends on some other residue instead of the conserved phenylalanine or tryptophan, so this is likely a read error. The chain joins TRBV5-6 to TRBJ2-1, with D perhaps TRBD1 (6 bases). Between the trimmed V and J ends, which lost 4 bases and 8 bases, there was a span of 16 bases. This CDR3 is built from 14 residues. Germline values: CDR1 SGHDT, CDR2 YYEEEE. CDR3 amino acids: CASSIEDSFYEQFL. CDR3 DNA: TGTGCCAGCAGCATAGAGGACAGTTTCTATGAGCAGTTCTTA.

About this clonotype: This clone may be a read error of a much larger clone one base away. V usage is TRBV29-1 and J usage is TRBJ2-3, with TRBD2 matching 7 bases. Germline CDR1 is SQVTM and CDR2 is ANQGSEA. The CDR3 loop spans 12 amino acids. The CDR3 protein is CSVGLATDTLYF. CDR3 sequence (DNA): TGCAGCGTTGGACTAGCCACAGATACGCTGTATTTT.

This clonotype is a singleton in its sample. The chain couples TRBV5-6 to TRBJ2-3; 11 bases are a match to TRBD2. Germline V lookup: CDR1 SGHDT, CDR2 YYEEEE. V lost 3 bases, J lost 5 bases, and 8 bases stayed unmatched. CDR3 size: 16 residues. CDR3 DNA: TGTGCCAGCAGCTCTATACTAGCGGGAGACGGAGATACGCAGTATTTT. Protein: CASSSILAGDGDTQYF.

As regards this clonotype: At one end, the junction sequence differs from germline, possibly due to a read error. The rearrangement uses TRBV10-3 and TRBJ2-1; D is unclear. The germline gives CDR1 ENHRY, CDR2 SYGVKD. The CDR3 has 15 amino acids. Here the CDR3 reads CAISDRAAAGYDQFF. The CDR3 coding sequence is TGTGCCATCAGTGATAGGGCGGCCGCCGGCTATGATCAGTTCTTC.

This chain connects TRBV11-2 to TRBJ2-2; 8 bases line up with TRBD1. The length of the CDR3 is 16 residues. Germline CDR1 SGHAT, CDR2 FQNNGV. V lost 9 bases to trimming and J lost 3 bases; unmatched junction nucleotides: 12. The CDR3 here is CASSPGTGIYTGELFF. The CDR3, as DNA: TGTGCCAGTAGCCCCGGGACAGGCATTTACACCGGGGAGCTGTTTTTT.